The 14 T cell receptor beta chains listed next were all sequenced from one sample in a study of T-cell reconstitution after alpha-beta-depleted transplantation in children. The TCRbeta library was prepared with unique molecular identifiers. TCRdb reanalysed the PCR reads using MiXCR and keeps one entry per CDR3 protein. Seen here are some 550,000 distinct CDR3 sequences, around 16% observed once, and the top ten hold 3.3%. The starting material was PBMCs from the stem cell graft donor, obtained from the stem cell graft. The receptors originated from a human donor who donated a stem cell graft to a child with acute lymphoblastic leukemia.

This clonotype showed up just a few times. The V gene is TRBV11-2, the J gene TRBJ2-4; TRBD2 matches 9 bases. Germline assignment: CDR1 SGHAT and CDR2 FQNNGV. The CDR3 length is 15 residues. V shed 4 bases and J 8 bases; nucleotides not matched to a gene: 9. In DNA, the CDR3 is TGTGCCAGCAGCTCCTTCCTAGCGGGATGGGACATTCAGTACTTC. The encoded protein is CASSSFLAGWDIQYF.

Written as DNA, the CDR3 is TGCGCCAGCAGCTTAATCGAAGGGTTGGAGCAGTTCTTC. It specifies CASSLIEGLEQFF. The chain combines TRBV5-1 with TRBJ2-1, with D unresolved. There are 13 residues in the CDR3. CDR1 SGHRS and CDR2 YFSETQ come from the germline V gene. The V gene lost 2 bases and the J gene lost 10 bases, with 13 bases spanning the gap. Complete variable domain (other parts from reference TRBV5-1 and TRBJ2-1): KAGVTQTPRYLIKTRGQQVTLSCSPISGHRSVSWYQQTPGQGLQFLFEYFSETQRNKGNFPGRFSGRQFSNSRSEMNVSTLELGDSALYLCASSLIEGLEQFFGPGTRLTVL.

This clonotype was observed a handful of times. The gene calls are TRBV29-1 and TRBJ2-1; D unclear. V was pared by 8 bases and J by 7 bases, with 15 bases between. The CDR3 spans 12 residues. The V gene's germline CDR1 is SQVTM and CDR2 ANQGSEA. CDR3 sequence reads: CSPYPNGNEQFF. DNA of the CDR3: TGCAGCCCCTACCCTAATGGGAATGAGCAGTTCTTC.

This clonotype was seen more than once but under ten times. This chain's CDR3 is CASRALTQGHMPVNEQFF. CDR3 DNA sequence: TGTGCCAGCAGGGCCCTGACACAGGGTCACATGCCTGTCAATGAGCAGTTCTTC. This sequence joins TRBV6-1 and TRBJ2-1; D is possibly TRBD1 (6 bases). CDR3 size: 18 residues. Germline loops: CDR1 MNHNS, CDR2 SASEGT. Trimming took off 6 bases at V and 6 bases at J, with 27 bases between the two ends.

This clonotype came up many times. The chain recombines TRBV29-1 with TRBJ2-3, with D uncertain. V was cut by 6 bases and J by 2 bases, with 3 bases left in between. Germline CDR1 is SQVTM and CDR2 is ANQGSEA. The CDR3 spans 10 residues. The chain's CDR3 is CSVATDTQYF. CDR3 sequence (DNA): TGCAGCGTCGCCACAGATACGCAGTATTTT.

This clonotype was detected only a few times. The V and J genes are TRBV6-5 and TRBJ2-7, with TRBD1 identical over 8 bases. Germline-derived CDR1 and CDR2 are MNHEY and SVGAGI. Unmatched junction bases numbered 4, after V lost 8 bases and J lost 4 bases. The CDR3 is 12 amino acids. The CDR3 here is CASGDRSYEQYF. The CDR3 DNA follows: TGTGCCAGCGGGGACAGGTCTTACGAGCAGTACTTC.

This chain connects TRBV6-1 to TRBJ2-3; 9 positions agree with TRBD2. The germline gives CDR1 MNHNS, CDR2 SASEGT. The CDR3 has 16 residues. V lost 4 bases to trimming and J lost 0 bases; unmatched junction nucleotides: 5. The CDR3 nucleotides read TGTGCCAGCAGTGGAGCGGGAGGCACTAGCACAGATACGCAGTATTTT. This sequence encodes CASSGAGGTSTDTQYF.

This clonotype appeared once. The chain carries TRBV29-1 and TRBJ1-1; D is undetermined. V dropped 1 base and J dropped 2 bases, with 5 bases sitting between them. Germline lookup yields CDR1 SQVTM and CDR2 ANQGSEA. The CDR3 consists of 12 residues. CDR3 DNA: TGCAGCGTTGAAGCAGAAAACACTGAAGCTTTCTTT. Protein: CSVEAENTEAFF.

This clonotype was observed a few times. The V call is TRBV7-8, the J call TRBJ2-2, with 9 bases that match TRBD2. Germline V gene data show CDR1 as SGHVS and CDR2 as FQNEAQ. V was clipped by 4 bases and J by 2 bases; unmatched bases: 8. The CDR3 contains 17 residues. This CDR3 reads CASSSHSSGANTGELFF. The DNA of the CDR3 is TGTGCCAGCAGCTCGCATTCTAGCGGGGCCAACACCGGGGAGCTGTTTTTT.

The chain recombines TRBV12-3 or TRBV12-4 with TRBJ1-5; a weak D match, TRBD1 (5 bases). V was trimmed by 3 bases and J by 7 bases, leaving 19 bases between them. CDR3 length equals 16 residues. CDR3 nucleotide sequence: TGTGCCAGCAGTTTGGTACCGACGGGGGTAAACCAGCCCCAGCATTTT. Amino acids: CASSLVPTGVNQPQHF.

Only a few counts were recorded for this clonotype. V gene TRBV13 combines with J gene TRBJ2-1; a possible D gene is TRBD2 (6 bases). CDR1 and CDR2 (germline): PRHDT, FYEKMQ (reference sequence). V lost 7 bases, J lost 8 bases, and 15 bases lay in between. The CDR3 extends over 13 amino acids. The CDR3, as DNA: TGTGCCAGCAAAACCCCCCCGGGAGATGAGCAGTTCTTC. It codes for CASKTPPGDEQFF.

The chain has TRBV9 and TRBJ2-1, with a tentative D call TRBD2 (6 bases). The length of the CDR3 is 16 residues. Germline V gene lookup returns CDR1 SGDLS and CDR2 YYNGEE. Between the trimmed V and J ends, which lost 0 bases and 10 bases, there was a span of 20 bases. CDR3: CASSVGGVALVGEQFF. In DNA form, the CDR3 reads TGTGCCAGCAGCGTAGGGGGGGTTGCCCTAGTCGGGGAGCAGTTCTTC.

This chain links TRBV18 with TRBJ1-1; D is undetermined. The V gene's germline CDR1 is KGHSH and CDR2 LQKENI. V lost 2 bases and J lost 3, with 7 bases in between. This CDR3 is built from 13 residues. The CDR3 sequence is CASSPGIDTEAFF. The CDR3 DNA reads TGTGCCAGCTCACCAGGGATTGACACTGAAGCTTTCTTT.

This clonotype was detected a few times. CDR3 sequence reads: CASSWSQGGQETQYF. The CDR3 nucleotides are TGCGCCAGCAGCTGGTCCCAGGGGGGACAAGAGACCCAGTACTTC. This chain uses TRBV5-1 with TRBJ2-5, with a weak D call TRBD1 (7 bases). Trimming took off 3 bases at V and 2 bases at J, with 14 bases between the two ends. CDR1 is SGHRS and CDR2 is YFSETQ in the germline V gene. The CDR3 is made up of 15 amino acids. The full variable domain, rest sourced from reference TRBV5-1 and TRBJ2-5, is KAGVTQTPRYLIKTRGQQVTLSCSPISGHRSVSWYQQTPGQGLQFLFEYFSETQRNKGNFPGRFSGRQFSNSRSEMNVSTLELGDSALYLCASSWSQGGQETQYFGPGTRLLVL.